This TCR beta chain originates from a study of cytomegalovirus exposure and HLA in healthy donors. Study-level background: An early release of data contained 75 million to 90 million unique TCRs, which came from HLA-typed donors. Study-level findings and limits: Researchers left out some V segments, among them TRBV6-2 and TRBV6-3, as indistinguishable. Follow-up analysis found HLA locus-dependent TCR association rates, highest for DRB1 and lowest for HLA-C.

This clone was found once. Its antigen is not known. Use of 60 Vbeta and 13 Jbeta primers characterized the PCR. Using immunoSEQ multiplex PCR, the repertoire was profiled, and TCRdb retains in-frame clones only, with some absent. The table shows under 200,000 clones, with less than 90% occurring only once. The donors were healthy bone marrow donors. The V end lost 3 bases, the J end lost 6 bases, and 11 bases lay between the germline ends. Germline CDR1 and CDR2: MDHEN and SYDVKM. This CDR3 is built from 13 residues. The sample taken for sequencing was PBMCs. This rearrangement joins TRBV28 to TRBJ1-2; D call uncertain. The sequence was collected from a man between 18 and 35 years old in good health and CMV-seronegative. The CDR3 region has the DNA TGTGCCAGCAGTTTTGGGGTGGAGGATGGCTACACCTTC. The encoded protein is CASSFGVEDGYTF.